This entry lists 2 T cell receptor beta chains sequenced from one sample in a study of blood T cell repertoires in COVID-19. Profiled with immunoSEQ multiplex PCR; TCRdb holds only in-frame clones, not every one. The sample contains over 150,000 clones, roughly 86% of which appear only once. The specimen was peripheral blood. The source is a man aged 60 to 69 with COVID-19, enrolled during active disease.

This chain uses TRBV28 with TRBJ1-5; D ambiguous. Trimming left V 6 bases short and J 2 bases short, with 17 bases between. The CDR3 runs 16 residues. The germline V gene has CDR1 MDHEN and CDR2 SYDVKM. As DNA, the CDR3 is TGTGCCAGCAGCTCGTACAAATTATTGGGCAATCAGCCCCAGCATTTT. Amino acids: CASSSYKLLGNQPQHF.

This clone was seen just once. This chain connects TRBV6-4 to TRBJ2-5, with 7 bases aligning to TRBD2. CDR3 length: 17 amino acids. Per the germline V gene, CDR1 is MRHNA and CDR2 is SNTAGT. The trim removed 8 bases at V and 0 bases at J, leaving 15 bases unmatched. The CDR3 is CASEKTGAGPYQETQYF. For the CDR3, the DNA is TGTGCCAGCGAAAAAACGGGAGCGGGGCCCTACCAAGAGACCCAGTACTTC.